Below, 30 T cell receptor beta chains from the same sample are listed, as sequenced in a study of radiotherapy plus CTLA-4 blockade in lung cancer. Only in-frame clones appear in the TCRdb table, and some are missing; sequencing was by immunoSEQ multiplex PCR. The sample has more than 90,000 clones; about 86% are singletons. The material sequenced was peripheral blood, taken from a patient treated with radiotherapy plus ipilimumab. The source is a human donor with non-small cell lung cancer that progressed on radiotherapy plus ipilimumab.

CDR3 bases: TGTGCCAGCTCACCAATGGAAATAGCGGGCTACGAGCAGTACTTC. This sequence encodes CASSPMEIAGYEQYF. V is TRBV18 and J is TRBJ2-7; 7 bases are shared with TRBD2. This CDR3 has 15 residues. Germline-derived CDR1 and CDR2 are KGHSH and LQKENI. Trimming took 2 bases from V and 3 from J; bases not matched to a gene: 7.

The rearrangement joins TRBV6-6 to TRBJ2-3, with 7 bases that match TRBD1. V lost 2 bases, J lost 4 bases, and 6 bases stayed unmatched. The CDR3 runs 15 residues. Germline lookup yields CDR1 MNHNY and CDR2 SVGAGI (reference sequence). Here the CDR3 reads CASSYGQGEADTQYF. In DNA form, the CDR3 reads TGTGCCAGCAGTTACGGGCAGGGGGAAGCAGATACGCAGTATTTT.

The chain couples TRBV6-1 to TRBJ1-1, with 9 bases lining up with TRBD1. J lost 11 bases, V lost 4 bases, and 17 bases had no gene match. Per the germline V gene, CDR1 is MNHNS and CDR2 is SASEGT. This CDR3 spans 16 amino acids. As DNA, the CDR3 is TGTGCCAGCAGTGGAGGAGGCGGGACAGGGCCTCCTAGGGCTTTCTTT. Its translation is CASSGGGGTGPPRAFF.

The chain links TRBV4-2 to TRBJ2-5, with 8 bases that match TRBD2. This CDR3 has 18 amino acids. With V trimmed by 0 bases and J by 5 bases, 14 bases remained unmatched. The germline V gene encodes CDR1 LGHNA and CDR2 YNFKEQ. In DNA, the CDR3 is TGTGCCAGCAGCCAAGAATCAGGACTAGCCGCATTCGGGGAGACCCAGTACTTC. Translation: CASSQESGLAAFGETQYF.

The chain has TRBV27 and TRBJ2-1, with 7 bases that match TRBD2. CDR3 length: 14 residues. The junction had 14 bases not matched to a gene; V was cut back by 6 bases and J by 12 bases. Germline V gives CDR1 MNHEY, CDR2 SMNVEV (reference sequence). CDR3 region: CASSYDGGSLWQFF. CDR3 nucleotide sequence: TGTGCCAGCAGCTACGATGGCGGGAGTTTGTGGCAGTTCTTC.

The genes are TRBV30 and TRBJ2-7; TRBD1 matches 11 bases. Germline lookup yields CDR1 GTSNPN and CDR2 SVGIG (reference sequence). CDR3 length: 14 amino acids. The V segment lost 1 base and the J segment 2 bases; nucleotides outside the gene matches: 1. CDR3 sequence reads: CAWSGTGGAYEQYF. The CDR3, as DNA: TGTGCCTGGAGTGGGACAGGGGGCGCCTACGAGCAGTACTTC.

The J gene is TRBJ2-1, the V gene TRBV6-1; D remains ambiguous. This CDR3 has 15 amino acids. Germline V gives CDR1 MNHNS, CDR2 SASEGT. Trimming removed 8 bases from V and 7 bases from J, with 21 bases in between. The chain's CDR3 is CASGSRVLSTNEQFF. As DNA, the CDR3 is TGTGCCAGCGGATCTAGGGTCCTTAGTACGAATGAGCAGTTCTTC.

V usage is TRBV5-1 and J usage is TRBJ2-2; the match to TRBD2 covers 12 bases. Unmatched junction bases numbered 9, after V lost 5 bases and J lost 1 base. The length of the CDR3 is 18 residues. Looked up from germline, CDR1 is SGHRS and CDR2 is YFSETQ. For the CDR3, the DNA is TGCGCCAGCAGATGGACTAGCGGGACCAAGGGGAACACCGGGGAGCTGTTTTTT. Translation gives CASRWTSGTKGNTGELFF. Full variable domain (rest looked up from reference TRBV5-1 and TRBJ2-2): KAGVTQTPRYLIKTRGQQVTLSCSPISGHRSVSWYQQTPGQGLQFLFEYFSETQRNKGNFPGRFSGRQFSNSRSEMNVSTLELGDSALYLCASRWTSGTKGNTGELFFGEGSRLTVL.

The rearrangement uses TRBV2 and TRBJ1-1; TRBD1 is a possible D gene (6 bases). Germline CDR1 reads SNHLY; CDR2 reads FYNNEI. V was clipped by 6 bases and J by 2 bases, with 13 bases between them. The CDR3 totals 14 residues. The CDR3, as DNA: TGTGCCAGCAGGCGGGACACCAAAAACACTGAAGCTTTCTTT. Its translation is CASRRDTKNTEAFF.

This chain connects TRBV7-8 to TRBJ2-4; a possible D gene is TRBD2 (5 bases). Between the trimmed V and J ends, which lost 3 bases and 8 bases, there was a span of 17 bases. From germline, CDR1 is SGHVS and CDR2 FQNEAQ. The CDR3 spans 15 residues. CDR3 DNA sequence: TGTGCCAGCAGCTTGTCGTCCCGGGGATCGGACATTCAGTACTTC. Its translation: CASSLSSRGSDIQYF.

The chain recombines TRBV7-9 with TRBJ2-7; TRBD2 is a possible D gene (6 bases). Trimming stripped 0 bases from V and 5 bases from J, with 11 bases between. The V gene's germline CDR1 is SEHNR and CDR2 FQNEAQ (reference sequence). The CDR3 runs to 14 residues. In DNA form, the CDR3 reads TGTGCCAGCAGCTTAGCCCACGGGAGCGACGAGCAGTACTTC. The encoded protein is CASSLAHGSDEQYF.

This chain uses TRBV7-8 with TRBJ2-1; 9 bases align to TRBD2. Trimming took 5 bases from V and 8 from J; bases not matched to a gene: 7. Germline V gives CDR1 SGHVS, CDR2 FQNEAQ. The CDR3 runs 14 residues. The CDR3 bases are TGTGCCAGCAGCACCTTCGCGGGAGGGGATGAGCAGTTCTTC. Amino acids: CASSTFAGGDEQFF.

This chain connects TRBV30 to TRBJ2-7; tentatively, D is TRBD1 (5 bases). V dropped 3 bases and J dropped 3 bases, with 6 bases sitting between them. The germline gives CDR1 GTSNPN, CDR2 SVGIG (reference sequence). The CDR3 is made up of 11 amino acids. Here the CDR3 reads CAWRDSYEQYF. The CDR3 DNA reads TGTGCCTGGAGAGACAGCTACGAGCAGTACTTC.

The chain combines TRBV9 with TRBJ1-4; 9 bases map to TRBD1. This CDR3 contains 12 residues. Germline V lookup: CDR1 SGDLS, CDR2 YYNGEE. Losses at the gene ends were 7 bases for V and 5 bases for J; bases not matched to a gene: 0. The CDR3 region has the DNA TGTGCCAGCGGGACAGGGAATGAAAAACTGTTTTTT. It translates to CASGTGNEKLFF.

This clone was seen more than once but under ten times. The chain joins TRBV18 to TRBJ2-5; no reliable D call. CDR1 KGHSH and CDR2 LQKENI come from the germline V gene. V gave up 2 bases and J gave up 6 bases, with 4 bases separating them. The CDR3 runs to 11 residues. The CDR3 DNA reads as TGTGCCAGCTCACCAGCAAAGACCCAGTACTTC. Residues: CASSPAKTQYF.

The gene calls are TRBV19 and TRBJ1-3, with D possibly TRBD1 on 5 matching bases. CDR1 is LNHDA and CDR2 is SQIVND in the germline V gene (reference sequence). The V end lost 3 bases, the J end lost 0 bases, and 18 bases lay between the germline ends. CDR3 size: 18 residues. CDR3 coding DNA: TGTGCCAGTAGTATCCGGAGTGGTGGGGCCAGCTCTGGAAACACCATATATTTT. Encoded protein: CASSIRSGGASSGNTIYF.

The rearrangement joins TRBV7-9 to TRBJ1-4; no firm D call. Germline V gene lookup returns CDR1 SEHNR and CDR2 FQNEAQ (reference sequence). The germline V and J ends were trimmed by 4 bases and 7 bases, with 13 bases remaining between them. This CDR3 has 14 amino acids. The CDR3 DNA sequence: TGTGCCAGCAGCTACGGGGTTGCGAGTGAAAAACTGTTTTTT. Translated, it gives CASSYGVASEKLFF.

The rearrangement links TRBV7-2 to TRBJ2-7; D might be TRBD1 (6 bases). This CDR3 is built from 14 residues. From germline, CDR1 is SGHTA and CDR2 FQGNSA. The ends were cut back, 2 bases at V and 7 bases at J, with 15 bases in the middle. CDR3: CASSLYPLRGEQYF. For the CDR3, the DNA is TGTGCCAGCAGCTTATATCCGCTGAGGGGGGAGCAGTACTTC.

The chain links TRBV5-1 to TRBJ1-3; unclear D gene. Trimming cost V 0 bases and J 0 bases, with 13 bases left between them. The germline gives CDR1 SGHRS, CDR2 YFSETQ. This CDR3 comprises 17 residues. The CDR3 loop is CASSLVPGGSSGNTIYF. As DNA, the CDR3 is TGCGCCAGCAGCTTGGTTCCAGGCGGCTCCTCTGGAAACACCATATATTTT.

The chain couples TRBV4-1 to TRBJ2-7; D call uncertain. The germline CDR1 and CDR2 sequences are MGHRA and YSYEKL. V shed 1 base and J shed 0 bases, with 10 bases lying between them. CDR3 length: 15 amino acids. CDR3 bases: TGCGCCAGCAGCCAAGGGGCATTCAGCTCCTACGAGCAGTACTTC. This translates into CASSQGAFSSYEQYF.

The chain is built from TRBV2 and TRBJ1-2; D uncertain. The germline CDR1 and CDR2 sequences are SNHLY and FYNNEI. There are 13 residues in the CDR3. Between the trimmed V and J ends, which lost 7 bases and 8 bases, there was a span of 17 bases. The CDR3 DNA sequence: TGTGCCAGCACCCGACTGAGGGATGGAGGCTACACCTTC. Protein product: CASTRLRDGGYTF.

This chain joins TRBV6-1 and TRBJ2-7; D is perhaps TRBD1 or TRBD2 (5 bases each). Trimming took off 10 bases at V and 2 bases at J, with 15 bases between the two ends. CDR3 length: 13 amino acids. Per germline, CDR1 MNHNS and CDR2 SASEGT. CDR3 sequence reads: CAKPGTVTYEQYF. The CDR3 DNA sequence: TGTGCCAAACCCGGGACGGTCACCTACGAGCAGTACTTC.

The chain links TRBV5-5 to TRBJ2-7; possible D gene TRBD2, 5 bases. V lost 4 bases and J lost 5, with 13 bases in between. The V gene's germline CDR1 is SGHKS and CDR2 YYEKEE (reference sequence). The CDR3 covers 13 residues. In DNA, the CDR3 is TGTGCCAGCAGCCCGAGAGGGCGCGACGAGCAGTACTTC. This encodes CASSPRGRDEQYF.

V usage is TRBV6-6 and J usage is TRBJ1-3; D gene uncertain. Per the germline V gene, CDR1 is MNHNY and CDR2 is SVGAGI (reference sequence). The CDR3 length is 15 residues. V shed 4 bases and J shed 2 bases, with 12 bases lying between them. The CDR3, as DNA: TGTGCCAGCAGTTCAACAGCCCTCCCTGGAAACACCATATATTTT. Encoded protein: CASSSTALPGNTIYF.

The genes are TRBV23-1 and TRBJ2-7, with unresolved D. TRBV23-1 is an ORF for which the function is uncertain. The CDR3 is 13 residues long. V shed 7 bases and J shed 5 bases, with 15 bases lying between them. The CDR3 DNA follows: TGCGCCAGCACCAAGCCCAGAGGAAACGAGCAGTACTTC. Its protein is CASTKPRGNEQYF.

The V call is TRBV28, the J call TRBJ1-1; D unclear. From germline, CDR1 is MDHEN and CDR2 SYDVKM. Trimming cost V 5 bases and J 0 bases, with 19 bases left between them. The CDR3 contains 17 residues. As DNA, the CDR3 is TGTGCCAGCAGTCTTTTGGCCCTCGGACGGATGAACACTGAAGCTTTCTTT. It specifies CASSLLALGRMNTEAFF.

The chain carries TRBV7-9 and TRBJ1-2; D uncertain. Trimming removed 5 bases from V and 0 bases from J, with 13 bases in between. The CDR3 length is 15 residues. Germline assignment: CDR1 SEHNR and CDR2 FQNEAQ (reference sequence). CDR3 loop: CASSSDKTANYGYTF. CDR3 sequence (DNA): TGTGCCAGCAGCAGCGACAAGACCGCTAACTATGGCTACACCTTC.

This clone was observed once. This sample includes further DNA sequences coding for the same CDR3. This rearrangement joins TRBV5-1 to TRBJ2-5, with unresolved D. V dropped 5 bases and J dropped 2 bases, with 19 bases sitting between them. The CDR3 sequence is 16 residues long. Germline V gene sequence: CDR1 SGHRS, CDR2 YFSETQ. CDR3 nucleotide sequence: TGCGCCAGCAGGAGGTCGGGTAGTGGGCTTCAAGAGACCCAGTACTTC. The encoded protein is CASRRSGSGLQETQYF.

This clone was seen once. The gene calls are TRBV2 and TRBJ2-7; D is unresolved. The CDR3 consists of 12 residues. Germline V lookup: CDR1 SNHLY, CDR2 FYNNEI. V lost 3 bases, J lost 2 bases, and 5 bases lay in between. The CDR3 sequence: CASSDDAYEQYF. For the CDR3, the DNA is TGTGCCAGCAGTGATGACGCCTACGAGCAGTACTTC.

On this clone itself: This same CDR3 is encoded by further DNA sequences in the sample. The chain is built from TRBV5-6 and TRBJ2-2; a weak D match, TRBD2 (7 bases). Germline CDR1 and CDR2: SGHDT and YYEEEE. CDR3 length: 16 amino acids. The V end was cut by 4 bases, the J end by 11 bases, with 24 bases between. CDR3: CASSLRSGGPGGELFF. Written as DNA, the CDR3 is TGTGCCAGCAGCCTTCGGAGTGGGGGGCCGGGGGGAGAGCTGTTTTTT.